This T cell receptor (beta chain) was sequenced for a study of blood T cell repertoires in COVID-19. The length of the CDR3 is 16 residues. Germline-derived CDR1 and CDR2 are MGHRA and YSYEKL. The J segment lost 1 base and the V segment lost 0 bases, leaving 4 bases of the junction unmatched. This clone was seen a few times. Measured with immunoSEQ multiplex PCR; TCRdb has only the in-frame clones, and not every one. Among approximately 210,000 clones listed, 88% were seen once. This chain joins TRBV4-1 and TRBJ2-7; 9 bases align to TRBD1. This receptor was obtained from a human donor in a cohort sampled during active COVID-19. The sequenced sample was peripheral blood. CDR3 residues: CASSQDGQGKSYEQYF. The CDR3 nucleotides read TGCGCCAGCAGCCAAGACGGACAGGGGAAATCCTACGAGCAGTACTTC.